This record covers a single TCR beta chain. There is no known antigen for this receptor. Per-base qualities were not stored, and no clone one base away is much larger. CD8 naive samples were CD45RO-negative cells positively selected for CCR7, giving a CD45RA+CCR7+ population that excluded TemRA cells. The donors were healthy, HIV-negative adults with no recently reported acute infections or vaccinations. All donors were Caucasian adults living in Nashville, Tennessee, USA. Blood was collected by leukapheresis, and PBMCs were isolated by Ficoll-Histopaque density gradient centrifugation and then cryopreserved in liquid nitrogen vapor phase. Analytical flow cytometry was used to check the purity and quantity of each magnetically sorted T cell population. Each sorted fraction had its genomic DNA isolated and then quantified by UV absorbance on a Nanodrop 2000c. The CDR3 sequence holds 14 residues, the cysteine and phenylalanine included. CDR3 DNA only is kept here, 42 bases in frame from base 1. At the junction V is shortened by 7 bases and J by 8 bases, with 20 bases in between. Based on the germline V gene, the CDR1 and CDR2 sequences are MNHEY and SVGAGI.

Using the deep immunoSEQ assay, TCR CDR3 regions were amplified from genomic DNA by multiplex PCR. For each cell subset, the extracted genomic DNA was distributed evenly across all wells of several immunoSEQ 96-well plates, and each plate served as one replicate. For sorted subsets, around 0.2 ug of genomic DNA, equivalent to around 31,000 T cell genomes, went into each replicate PCR. Purified libraries were quantified with a Qubit 3.0 fluorometer, sized on a Bioanalyzer 2100, and re-quantified with the KAPA Library Quantification kit. Each immunoSEQ 96-well plate was sequenced on its own single-read 150-cycle Illumina NextSeq 550 flow cell. In the authors' own workflow: Because the immunoSEQ output included only junctional sequences and no quality scores, the filtering could not be the same as the filtering used for full-length reads. Sequences were annotated with PyIR, a Python wrapper for IgBLAST v1.9, and V/J genes and CDR3 were assigned using IMGT germline references. Any read was removed if the V/J assignment was weak (E-value above 1e-6), the CDR3 was missing, or the read contained stop codons, out-of-frame junctions, or ambiguous translated residues. V3J clonotypes were defined by identical inferred V gene, J gene, and CDR3 amino acid sequence. Percentage overlap between repertoires was calculated by dividing the number of shared unique clonotypes by the size of the smaller repertoire. Repertoire richness was assessed with RTK rarefaction, the Chao1 estimator, and Recon v2.1 estimates of unobserved clonotypes. Generation probabilities for all TCRbeta clonotypes obtained by the gDNA method from a handful of donors were computed using OLGA. In TCRdb, the immuneACCESS table is reduced to in-frame sequences with V and J assigned. These tables do not hold every clone; where another copy was compared, an unresolved V gene accounts for under half, and the others remain unexplained. D and trimming were read from the DNA, whereas the V and J calls and clone size are those reported in that table. This sample has about 2 million clones in its table, and around 96% of those were observed once. The ten largest make up under 1.5% of the sample.

The sample belongs to a study of shared clonotypes between healthy human individuals (dated by TCRdb to 2020 to 2022). In terms of the full investigation: Two women and a few men aged 18 to 49 years were included in the cohort. Per donor, three plates each were used for CD4 naive and CD4 memory, two for CD8 naive, and one for CD8 memory. To estimate repertoire size and how much clonotypes are shared between individuals, the study performed deep sequencing of blood TCR repertoires from a handful of healthy adults. Different laboratories and diverse techniques were used to prepare libraries and sequence TCR repertoires, to increase sequencing depth and limit assay-specific biases. Per donor, leukapheresis produced somewhere between about 0.85 and 10 billion PBMCs. Findings and caveats that apply to the study as a whole: Roughly 5.2% of naive CD4, around 4% of naive CD8, approximately 2% of memory CD4, and about 0.4% of memory CD8 clonotypes were shared across several donors. Pairwise subsampling indicated that sequencing depth was expected to affect the degree of clonotype sharing among donors. Naive subsets generally had larger estimated clonotype richness than memory subsets. Only blood was sampled, and tissue TCR repertoires likely differ from those in blood. Because the study included only a small number of donors, the genetic and exposure-history diversity represented was limited. Rarefaction of sorted-subset datasets indicated incomplete sequencing despite the large sequencing depth. Compared with non-shared clonotypes, the clonotypes found in all four sorted-subset donors had higher generation probabilities.

The sequence joins TRBV6-5 to TRBJ1-2; the D gene is perhaps TRBD1, from 6 matching bases. The clonotype originates from a man younger than 35 in good health. Sequenced material: naive CD8+ T cells sorted from blood. This specimen's cell subset or site label, interpreted: CD45RA+CCR7+. Here is the DNA: TGTGCCAGCAAGATTGGAGGGGGTCCCGTCGGCTACACCTTC. Translated, this gives CASKIGGGPVGYTF.